The rows below give T cell receptor beta chains drawn from one sample of a study of T cells in Graves' hyperthyroidism and ophthalmopathy. A single record per CDR3 protein comes from TCRdb applying MiXCR to the multiplex PCR reads. The repertoire has 450,000 to 500,000 distinct CDR3 sequences, about 22% of them found once; the top ten carry about half. The material sequenced was blood. These receptors all stem from a woman in her 70s with Graves' ophthalmopathy. The CDR3 runs from the conserved cysteine through the conserved F or W. The order of the fields is D gene, V gene, clone size, J gene, CDR3 protein, CDR3 DNA. D genes are given only for firm matches. Rows give clone size only sometimes, using once, few, many, or a class for an expanded clone.

-,TRBV29-1,few,TRBJ2-2,CSGSQTGELFF,TGCAGCGGCTCACAGACCGGGGAGCTGTTTTTT
-,TRBV11-2,-,TRBJ2-5,CANSLLRETQYF,TGTGCCAACAGCTTACTACGGGAGACCCAGTACTTC
-,TRBV30,-,TRBJ1-2,CAWSFREGYTF,TGTGCCTGGAGTTTCAGAGAGGGCTACACCTTC
-,TRBV28,-,TRBJ1-5,CASRIQGYQPQHF,TGTGCCAGCAGGATCCAGGGTTATCAGCCCCAGCATTTT
TRBD1,TRBV12-3/TRBV12-4,many,TRBJ2-5,CASSWDRGNSLQETQYF,TGTGCCAGCAGTTGGGACAGGGGAAACAGTCTCCAAGAGACCCAGTACTTC
TRBD2,TRBV24-1,few,TRBJ2-1,CATSDSSGSLDEQFF,TGTGCCACCAGTGATTCTAGCGGGAGTCTGGATGAGCAGTTCTTC
TRBD2,TRBV3-1,-,TRBJ2-1,CASSQLLAGGPEQFF,TGTGCCAGCAGCCAACTACTAGCGGGAGGGCCGGAGCAGTTCTTC
-,TRBV6-6,-,TRBJ2-5,CASSYSWARQETQYF,TGTGCCAGCAGTTACTCCTGGGCTCGGCAAGAGACCCAGTACTTC
-,TRBV3-1,-,TRBJ1-1,CASSQAAQGDKAFF,TGTGCCAGCAGCCAAGCGGCTCAGGGCGATAAAGCTTTCTTT
-,TRBV30,few,TRBJ1-3,CAWSYPNTIYF,TGTGCCTGGAGTTATCCAAACACCATATATTTT
-,TRBV10-3,few,TRBJ2-7,CAISERVAYEQYF,TGTGCCATCAGTGAGAGGGTCGCCTACGAGCAGTACTTC